Sequencing of this T cell receptor (beta chain) was carried out in a study of CD8+ T cells in alopecia areata. For five patients taking part in the biomarker study, CD4+ cells were further sorted into CD25+CD127- cells. This clone came up a few times. As the sequencing template, cDNA was produced by extracting RNA and reverse transcribing it. Clones were read by immunoSEQ multiplex PCR, and TCRdb kept only the in-frame ones, dropping some. The table shows 35,000 to 45,000 clones, with less than 55% occurring only once. In germline, CDR1 is SGHTA, CDR2 FQGNSA. CDR3 size: 15 residues. Between the trimmed V and J ends, which lost 4 bases and 10 bases, there was a span of 17 bases.

The rearrangement uses TRBV7-2 and TRBJ1-6; D not certain. The sequence was collected from a human donor with alopecia areata. Specimen: CD4+ Tregs sorted from blood. The CDR3 sequence is CASSSSSPVISPLHF. CDR3 sequence (DNA): TGTGCCAGCAGCTCCAGCAGCCCAGTCATCTCACCCCTCCACTTT.